The 11 T cell receptor beta chains below were found in one sample sequenced in a study of shared clonotypes between healthy human individuals. Clones were read by immunoSEQ multiplex PCR, and TCRdb kept only the in-frame ones, dropping some. There are about 2.4 million clones in the sample; roughly 93% occur only once, and 0.36% lies in the top ten. The material sequenced was naive CD4+ T cells from PBMCs. Subset of the sample: CD45RA+ positively selected. These receptors originate from a man in his late teens or twenties in good health. Some clones in this sample may be carry-over from other donors' samples.

The chain is built from TRBV7-2 and TRBJ1-2; 8 bases are shared with TRBD1. Trimming took 3 bases from V and 4 from J; bases not matched to a gene: 4. Per germline, CDR1 SGHTA and CDR2 FQGNSA. CDR3 length equals 14 residues. In nucleotides, the CDR3 is TGTGCCAGCAGCTTTCAACAGGGGGGCTATGGCTACACCTTC. The encoded protein is CASSFQQGGYGYTF.

For the CDR3, the DNA is TGTGCCAGCAGCTTAGAAGGGTGGGACAATGAGCAGTTCTTC. Its translation is CASSLEGWDNEQFF. This rearrangement joins TRBV11-3 to TRBJ2-1; D remains unclear. CDR3 length equals 14 residues. CDR1 is SGHNT, CDR2 YENEEA, per germline. Between the trimmed V and J ends, which lost 0 bases and 5 bases, there was a span of 8 bases.

The chain employs TRBV15 and TRBJ2-2, with D maybe TRBD1 (6 bases). The V and J ends lost 1 base and 6 bases respectively, with 12 bases between them. CDR1 and CDR2 (germline): LNHNV, YYDKDF (reference sequence). The CDR3 is 15 residues long. In nucleotides, the CDR3 is TGTGCCACCAGCAGAGGGTCCCCAGGGGCCGGGGAGCTGTTTTTT. It specifies CATSRGSPGAGELFF. Full variable domain (remainder filled in from reference TRBV15 and TRBJ2-2): DAMVIQNPRYQVTQFGKPVTLSCSQTLNHNVMYWYQQKSSQAPKLLFHYYDKDFNNEADTPDNFQSRRPNTSFCFLDIRSPGLGDTAMYLCATSRGSPGAGELFFGEGSRLTVL.

The rearrangement uses TRBV27 and TRBJ2-7; 10 bases are shared with TRBD2. Looked up from germline, CDR1 is MNHEY and CDR2 is SMNVEV (reference sequence). After removal of 8 bases from V and 5 bases from J, the junction contained 9 bases not matched to a gene. The CDR3 covers 14 residues. The CDR3 DNA reads as TGTGCCAGCGGTCGGCTAGCGGGAGTTGACGAGCAGTACTTC. The encoded protein is CASGRLAGVDEQYF.

This rearrangement joins TRBV28 to TRBJ1-5, with D unclear. Germline CDR1 MDHEN, CDR2 SYDVKM. The CDR3 length is 13 residues. Trimming removed 9 bases from V and 5 bases from J, with 14 bases in between. CDR3 nucleotides: TGTGCCAGTAAGGGCCCCTCCTATCAGCCCCAGCATTTT. Encoded protein: CASKGPSYQPQHF. Variable domain in full (rest from reference TRBV28 and TRBJ1-5): DVKVTQSSRYLVKRTGEKVFLECVQDMDHENMFWYRQDPGLGLRLIYFSYDVKMKEKGDIPEGYSVSREKKERFSLILESASTNQTSMYLCASKGPSYQPQHFGDGTRLSIL.

The V call is TRBV5-4, the J call TRBJ2-5; 7 bases are shared with TRBD1. Looked up from germline, CDR1 is SGHNT and CDR2 is YYREEE (reference sequence). CDR3 length: 15 residues. J gave up 5 bases and V 3 bases, and 10 bases lay outside the gene matches. For the CDR3, the DNA is TGTGCCAGCAGCTACCGACAGGGCCCGGGGGAGACCCAGTACTTC. This translates into CASSYRQGPGETQYF.

The J gene is TRBJ2-5, the V gene TRBV7-8, with D perhaps TRBD2 (6 bases). Germline values: CDR1 SGHVS, CDR2 FQNEAQ. Trimming took 1 base from V and 5 from J, leaving 14 bases between them. CDR3 length: 15 amino acids. The CDR3 DNA follows: TGTGCCAGCAGCTTAGAGCTCGGGGGTAGGGAGACCCAGTACTTC. It codes for CASSLELGGRETQYF.

This sequence joins TRBV7-8 and TRBJ2-5; 14 bases line up with TRBD2. Germline V CDR1 and CDR2: SGHVS, FQNEAQ. The CDR3 loop spans 17 amino acids. V shed 4 bases and J 5 bases; nucleotides not matched to a gene: 9. The CDR3 reads CASSSPGTSGSSETQYF. CDR3 coding DNA: TGTGCCAGCAGCTCCCCCGGGACTAGCGGGAGCAGTGAGACCCAGTACTTC. The variable domain in full, completed from reference TRBV7-8 and TRBJ2-5, reads GAGVSQSPRYKVAKRGQDVALRCDPISGHVSLFWYQQALGQGPEFLTYFQNEAQLDKSGLPSDRFFAERPEGSVSTLKIQRTQQEDSAVYLCASSSPGTSGSSETQYFGPGTRLLVL.

The chain carries TRBV11-2 and TRBJ1-3; 8 bases are a match to TRBD1. Germline-derived CDR1 and CDR2 are SGHAT and FQNNGV. The CDR3 extends over 16 amino acids. Trimming at V came to 5 bases and at J to 8 bases, leaving 14 bases not matched to a gene. The DNA of the CDR3 is TGTGCCAGCAGCCTACTAGGAGCGGACAGGGCTCACACCATATATTTT. Residues: CASSLLGADRAHTIYF.

This clone appeared a single time. The rearrangement links TRBV18 to TRBJ2-7; TRBD1 aligns across 7 bases. CDR3 length: 15 residues. Trimming at V came to 1 base and at J to 0 bases, leaving 3 bases not matched to a gene. Per germline, CDR1 KGHSH and CDR2 LQKENI. In nucleotides, the CDR3 is TGTGCCAGCTCACCACAGGGACAGCTCTCCTACGAGCAGTACTTC. Translating gives CASSPQGQLSYEQYF.

This clone was recorded once. The chain employs TRBV4-2 and TRBJ1-5, with D hard to call. V gave up 5 bases and J gave up 10 bases, with 12 bases separating them. Germline CDR1 is LGHNA and CDR2 is YNFKEQ. The CDR3 totals 12 residues. Here the CDR3 reads CASSSLNGPQHF. CDR3 coding DNA: TGTGCCAGCAGCTCCCTGAACGGACCCCAGCATTTT.